A single sample is the source of the 20 T cell receptor beta chains below, sequenced in a study of blood T cell repertoires in COVID-19 (dated by TCRdb to about 2020). Library method: the immunoSEQ multiplex PCR assay. TCRdb stores this immuneACCESS table with in-frame sequences only. Part of the clones is absent; in the studies checked, under half of the shortfall reflects unresolved V genes, and no reason is known for the rest. The sample table contains more than 100,000 clones; only one count was recorded for 80% to 90% of them. The ten largest clonotypes hold 0.88% of the sample. Sample: peripheral blood. The receptors stem from a woman between 50 and 59 years old with active or convalescent COVID-19.

V gene TRBV28 combines with J gene TRBJ2-6; D is uncertain. This CDR3 contains 15 residues. Germline values: CDR1 MDHEN, CDR2 SYDVKM. The V gene lost 6 bases and the J gene lost 4 bases, with 13 bases spanning the gap. The CDR3 DNA reads as TGTGCCAGCAGCCTTACCCTGGAGGGGGCCAACGTCCTGACTTTC. Translating gives CASSLTLEGANVLTF.

CDR3 loop: CASSLQQGGPTDTQYF. The CDR3 DNA is TGTGCCAGCAGCCTTCAGCAGGGGGGCCCCACAGATACGCAGTATTTT. This chain uses TRBV3-1 (or the pseudogene TRBV3-2) with TRBJ2-3, with D possibly TRBD1 on 7 matching bases. The V end was cut by 4 bases, the J end by 2 bases, with 16 bases between. The germline CDR1 and CDR2 sequences are LGHDT and YNNKEL (reference sequence). The CDR3 loop spans 16 amino acids.

CDR3 sequence: CASSWDRDEQYF. The CDR3 region has the DNA TGCGCCAGCAGCTGGGACAGGGACGAGCAGTACTTC. V gene TRBV5-1 combines with J gene TRBJ2-7, with 9 nucleotides matching TRBD1. The junction had 0 bases not matched to a gene; V was cut back by 3 bases and J by 5 bases. Germline CDR1 SGHRS, CDR2 YFSETQ. The CDR3 has 12 residues.

The chain has TRBV28 and TRBJ2-3; possibly TRBD1 for D (5 bases). Germline V gene sequence: CDR1 MDHEN, CDR2 SYDVKM. The V end was cut by 1 base, the J end by 0 bases, with 11 bases between. This CDR3 has 16 amino acids. DNA for the CDR3: TGTGCCAGCAGTTTATTAGGCACAGGTAGCACAGATACGCAGTATTTT. As protein: CASSLLGTGSTDTQYF.

The V call is TRBV6-2 or TRBV6-3, the J call TRBJ2-2, with TRBD2 identical over 7 bases. This CDR3 spans 15 amino acids. Unmatched junction bases numbered 6, after V lost 6 bases and J lost 2 bases. The V gene's germline CDR1 is MNHEY and CDR2 SVGEGT. In DNA form, the CDR3 reads TGTGCCAGCAGCCGACTAGCAAATAACACCGGGGAGCTGTTTTTT. Amino acid sequence: CASSRLANNTGELFF.

This chain connects TRBV28 to TRBJ2-7, with TRBD2 as a possible D gene (5 bases). CDR3 length: 16 amino acids. CDR1 MDHEN and CDR2 SYDVKM come from the germline V gene. The germline V and J ends were trimmed by 5 bases and 2 bases, with 19 bases remaining between them. CDR3 residues: CASSLRFRTSTYEQYF. The CDR3 bases are TGTGCCAGCAGTCTCCGTTTTCGGACTTCTACCTACGAGCAGTACTTC.

The chain uses TRBV28 and TRBJ2-2; no clear D gene. Trimming pared 3 bases from V and 7 bases from J, leaving 6 bases between. Germline V gene data show CDR1 as MDHEN and CDR2 as SYDVKM. CDR3 length: 12 residues. CDR3 amino acids: CASSFPGGELFF. For the CDR3, the DNA is TGTGCCAGCAGTTTTCCGGGCGGGGAGCTGTTTTTT.

The rearrangement uses TRBV2 and TRBJ2-7; TRBD1 is a possible D gene (5 bases). Trimming pared 7 bases from V and 1 base from J, leaving 14 bases between. The CDR3 spans 14 residues. Germline loops: CDR1 SNHLY, CDR2 FYNNEI. The CDR3 protein is CASIDYRRSYEQYF. CDR3 sequence (DNA): TGTGCCAGCATAGATTACAGGCGGTCCTACGAGCAGTACTTC.

The rearrangement joins TRBV2 to TRBJ1-2, with TRBD1 matching over 7 bases. The CDR3 is made up of 15 amino acids. With V trimmed by 6 bases and J by 0 bases, 7 bases remained unmatched. Germline-derived CDR1 and CDR2 are SNHLY and FYNNEI. The chain's CDR3 is CASSPRTGPNYGYTF. CDR3 bases: TGTGCCAGCAGCCCCAGGACAGGCCCTAACTATGGCTACACCTTC.

V is TRBV6-5 and J is TRBJ1-3, with D possibly being TRBD1 (6 bases). This CDR3 has 15 amino acids. CDR1 MNHEY and CDR2 SVGAGI come from the germline V gene. V dropped 6 bases and J dropped 2 bases, with 14 bases sitting between them. CDR3 DNA sequence: TGTGCCAGCAGGCAGGGGCAGGGGACTGGAAACACCATATATTTT. This codes for CASRQGQGTGNTIYF.

This chain's CDR3 is CASSQGLGQNTGELFF. The CDR3 DNA sequence: TGCGCCAGCAGCCAAGGATTGGGCCAGAACACCGGGGAGCTGTTTTTT. The rearrangement uses TRBV4-3 and TRBJ2-2; no clear D gene. The CDR3 runs to 16 residues. Germline CDR1 reads LGHNA; CDR2 reads YSLEER. Trimming took 1 base from V and 1 from J, leaving 10 bases between them.

The chain uses TRBV7-2 and TRBJ2-3, with D maybe TRBD2 (5 bases). V lost 4 bases to trimming and J lost 2 bases, with 13 bases between them. This CDR3 spans 15 amino acids. Germline V gene data show CDR1 as SGHTA and CDR2 as FQGNSA. The chain's CDR3 is CASSSPGGFTDTQYF. The DNA of the CDR3 is TGTGCCAGCAGCTCTCCGGGCGGGTTCACAGATACGCAGTATTTT.

The chain employs TRBV5-5 and TRBJ2-7, with a tentative D call TRBD2 (6 bases). The V end was cut by 5 bases, the J end by 2 bases, with 14 bases between. The CDR3 consists of 14 residues. From germline, CDR1 is SGHKS and CDR2 YYEKEE (reference sequence). CDR3 residues: CASREEGRAYEQYF. DNA for the CDR3: TGTGCCAGCAGGGAGGAGGGCAGGGCCTACGAGCAGTACTTC.

This clone was recorded only once. The chain employs TRBV21-1 and TRBJ2-7; the table's D call TRBD2 went unverified against the DNA. TRBV21-1 is a recognized pseudogene. There are 15 residues in the CDR3. The CDR3 spells CASSKARRSSYEQYF. CDR3 nucleotides: TGTGCCAGCAGCAAAGCGCGGAGGAGCTCCTACGAGCAGTACTTC.

V gene TRBV27 combines with J gene TRBJ2-2; 7 nucleotides line up with TRBD1. Germline assignment: CDR1 MNHEY and CDR2 SMNVEV (reference sequence). The V segment lost 2 bases and the J segment 6 bases; nucleotides outside the gene matches: 6. This CDR3 has 15 residues. The DNA of the CDR3 is TGTGCCAGCAGTTTAGTCCAGGGGGTTGCCGGGGAGCTGTTTTTT. This codes for CASSLVQGVAGELFF.

The chain recombines TRBV2 with TRBJ2-7; possible D gene TRBD2, 5 bases. CDR1 SNHLY and CDR2 FYNNEI come from the germline V gene. The CDR3 is made up of 13 amino acids. V was cut by 4 bases and J by 6 bases, with 13 bases left in between. CDR3 sequence (DNA): TGTGCCAGCAGTGTGTCTCGGGAATCCGAGCAGTACTTC. Amino acid sequence: CASSVSRESEQYF.

This chain links TRBV7-3 with TRBJ1-2, with 7 nucleotides matching TRBD1. The CDR3 sequence is 15 residues long. Germline assignment: CDR1 SGHTA and CDR2 FQGTGA. With 5 bases clipped from V and 5 bases from J, the junction kept 11 bases outside the gene matches. The CDR3 sequence is CASSPAGQKGYGYTF. CDR3 coding DNA: TGTGCCAGCAGCCCCGCGGGACAGAAGGGGTATGGCTACACCTTC.

In DNA form, the CDR3 reads TGTGCCAGCAGTTTATTAGGGGCTCAGCCCCAGCATTTT. As protein: CASSLLGAQPQHF. The gene calls are TRBV28 and TRBJ1-5; D is perhaps TRBD1 (5 bases). Germline V gene sequence: CDR1 MDHEN, CDR2 SYDVKM. Trimming shortened V by 1 base and J by 6 bases, and 7 bases separated the two germline ends. CDR3 length: 13 residues.

The chain couples TRBV19 to TRBJ2-4, with 8 nucleotides matching TRBD1. The CDR3 is 13 amino acids. The V segment lost 10 bases and the J segment 0 bases; nucleotides outside the gene matches: 2. Germline loops: CDR1 LNHDA, CDR2 SQIVND (reference sequence). CDR3 region: CATGQGAKNIQYF. Written as DNA, the CDR3 is TGTGCCACCGGACAGGGAGCCAAAAACATTCAGTACTTC. The full variable domain, with the rest looked up from reference TRBV19 and TRBJ2-4, is DGGITQSPKYLFRKEGQNVTLSCEQNLNHDAMYWYRQDPGQGLRLIYYSQIVNDFQKGDIAEGYSVSREKKESFPLTVTSAQKNPTAFYLCATGQGAKNIQYFGAGTRLSVL.

This chain connects TRBV5-1 to TRBJ1-2, with D unclear. The germline gives CDR1 SGHRS, CDR2 YFSETQ. CDR3 size: 15 residues. V gave up 0 bases and J gave up 2 bases, with 11 bases separating them. The CDR3, as DNA: TGCGCCAGCAGCTTGGTGGGTAGGAGGAACTATGGCTACACCTTC. It is translated as CASSLVGRRNYGYTF.